The source of this T cell receptor (beta chain) is a study of control samples from healthy donors and cancer patients. Germline V gene data show CDR1 as MNHEY and CDR2 as SMNVEV (reference sequence). V lost 0 bases, J lost 4 bases, and 9 bases lay in between. This CDR3 has 14 residues. TCRdb's table, derived via immunoSEQ multiplex PCR, lists solely in-frame clones and lacks some. There are over 150,000 clones in the sample; around 94% occur only once, and about 14% lies in the top ten. The sample comprised PBMCs. The sequence came from a man aged 60 to 69 with colorectal cancer. V is TRBV27 and J is TRBJ1-2; D is undetermined. The CDR3 bases are TGTGCCAGCAGTTTATCCGGGGATAGCTATGGCTACACCTTC. Protein: CASSLSGDSYGYTF.